This T cell receptor (beta chain) derives from a study of shared clonotypes between healthy human individuals. Overall study results and limits: Larger estimated richness was generally recorded for naive subsets relative to memory subsets. Sharing of clonotypes among donors was expected to vary with sequencing depth.

Genomic DNA of every subset was divided equally among multiple immunoSEQ plates. This table comes from immunoSEQ multiplex PCR, and its TCRdb copy is limited to in-frame clones, with some not included. The sample contains about 770,000 clones, around 70% of which appear only once. Note on this clone: Its antigen is not identified. Since a much larger clone is just one base distant, this may be a read error. In the same sample, other DNA sequences code for this CDR3.

V gave up 1 base and J gave up 0 bases, with 6 bases separating them. The CDR3 sequence is 14 residues long. From germline, CDR1 is SGHTA and CDR2 FQGNSA. Source material: memory CD4+ T cells sorted from blood. Subset: CD45RA-negative fraction. The clonotype comes from a woman in her thirties in good health. The chain uses TRBV7-2 and TRBJ1-1, with a possible D match to TRBD1 (5 bases). CDR3: CASSLGQLNTEAFF. In DNA form, the CDR3 reads TGTGCCAGCAGCTTAGGACAGCTGAACACTGAAGCTTTCTTT.